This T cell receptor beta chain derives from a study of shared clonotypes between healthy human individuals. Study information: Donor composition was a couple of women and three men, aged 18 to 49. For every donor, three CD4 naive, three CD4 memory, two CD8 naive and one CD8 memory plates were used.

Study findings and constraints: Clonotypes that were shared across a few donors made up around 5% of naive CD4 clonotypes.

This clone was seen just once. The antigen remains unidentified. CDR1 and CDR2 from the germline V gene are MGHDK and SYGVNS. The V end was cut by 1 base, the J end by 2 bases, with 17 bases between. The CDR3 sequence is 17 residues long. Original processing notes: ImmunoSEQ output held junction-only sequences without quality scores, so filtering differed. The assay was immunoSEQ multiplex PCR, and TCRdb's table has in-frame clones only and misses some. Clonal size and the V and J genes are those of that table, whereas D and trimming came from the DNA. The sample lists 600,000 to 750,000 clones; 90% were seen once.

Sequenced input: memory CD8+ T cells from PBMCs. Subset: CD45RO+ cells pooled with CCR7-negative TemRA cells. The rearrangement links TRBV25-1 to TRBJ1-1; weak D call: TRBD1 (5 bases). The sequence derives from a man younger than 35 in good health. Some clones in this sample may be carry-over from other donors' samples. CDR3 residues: CASSEFSGGLGNTEAFF. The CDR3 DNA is TGTGCCAGCAGTGAATTCTCCGGGGGGTTGGGAAACACTGAAGCTTTCTTT. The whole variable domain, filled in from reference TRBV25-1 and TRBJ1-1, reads EADIYQTPRYLVIGTGKKITLECSQTMGHDKMYWYQQDPGMELHLIHYSYGVNSTEKGDLSSESTVSRIRTEHFPLTLESARPSHTSQYLCASSEFSGGLGNTEAFFGQGTRLTVV.